This is a list of T cell receptor beta chains from one sample in a study of technical replicates of blood from several donors. Produced via immunoSEQ multiplex PCR; TCRdb's table is partial and in-frame only. This table holds about 88,000 clones, 85% to 95% found once. Sequenced input: T cells isolated from PBMCs. Every receptor here comes from a human donor in good health. Both conserved end residues are part of each CDR3. The D gene is left open where the match is weak. The listing skips clone size in some rows; elsewhere it reads once, few, many or a size class.

j_call clone_size v_call d_call cdr3_nt cdr3_aa
TRBJ1-2 . TRBV6-5 . TGTGCCAGCAGCCAGACACAGGAAAACTATGGCTACACCTTC CASSQTQENYGYTF
TRBJ1-1 few TRBV7-9 . TGTGCCAGCAGCTTAGTCAGGGCTCCTGAAGCTTTCTTT CASSLVRAPEAFF
TRBJ2-1 . TRBV11-2 . TGTGCCAGCAGCTTAGACCAACTAGTAAGCAATGAGCAGTTCTTC CASSLDQLVSNEQFF
TRBJ2-1 once TRBV6-5 . TGTGCCAGCAGTTATGACCAGGGGGGCGACAATGAGCAGTTCTTC CASSYDQGGDNEQFF
TRBJ1-4 . TRBV27 . TGTGCCAGCAGTTTACAGCAGGGGAATGAAAAACTGTTTTTT CASSLQQGNEKLFF
TRBJ2-5 . TRBV18 TRBD1 TGTGCCAGCTCACCACCGGACAGGGCGCAAGAGACCCAGTACTTC CASSPPDRAQETQYF
TRBJ2-5 . TRBV11-2 TRBD1 TGTGCCAGCAGCCAGACAGGGGGACAAGAGACCCAGTACTTC CASSQTGGQETQYF
TRBJ2-2 . TRBV2 TRBD2 TGTGCCAGCAGTTCACGGGGGGCCGGGGAGCTGTTTTTT CASSSRGAGELFF
TRBJ2-1 . TRBV9 . TGTGCCAGCAGCGTAGGGTCCGCGGTTTACAATGAGCAGTTCTTC CASSVGSAVYNEQFF
TRBJ2-5 . TRBV5-4 . TGTGCCAGCGGACAGAGCGGTCCCGGGACCCAGTACTTC CASGQSGPGTQYF
TRBJ2-1 once TRBV10-2 . TGCGCCAGCAGACGGAAGTTGGGTTTGGACTTCTCCTACAATGAGCAGTTCTTC CASRRKLGLDFSYNEQFF
TRBJ2-2 . TRBV7-8 . TGTGCCAGCAGCTTTCTGGTCCTGGGACTGGGCACCGGGGAGCTGTTTTTT CASSFLVLGLGTGELFF
TRBJ2-2 . TRBV18 . TGTGCCAGCTCACCACCAGGACGGGCGGGCGGGGAGCTGTTTTTT CASSPPGRAGGELFF
TRBJ1-2 . TRBV6-5 . TGTGCCAGCAGTTACGGGGCTTATGGCTACACCTTC CASSYGAYGYTF
TRBJ2-3 . TRBV21-1 . TGTGCCAGCAGCATCTATCCGGTGGGACTAGCGGGGCCTTATATCCCCACAGATACGCAGTATTTT CASSIYPVGLAGPYIPTDTQYF
TRBJ1-5 . TRBV7-8 . TGTGCCAGCAGCTTGAGTTCGGACAGCCGGGGGCCCCAGCATTTT CASSLSSDSRGPQHF
TRBJ1-1 . TRBV4-1 . TGCGCCAGCAGCCTCACGGAGGGGTTCGGGAACACTGAAGCTTTCTTT CASSLTEGFGNTEAFF
TRBJ1-2 . TRBV19 . TGTGCCAGTAGTCCTTCCTATGGCTACACCTTC CASSPSYGYTF
TRBJ1-2 . TRBV5-4 . TGTGCCAGCAAATCTGTACAGGGACCTAACTATGGCTACACCTTC CASKSVQGPNYGYTF
TRBJ2-1 . TRBV9 TRBD2 TGTGCCAGCAGCCTACGCTATAGCGGGGGCTACAATGAGCAGTTCTTC CASSLRYSGGYNEQFF
TRBJ1-1 . TRBV11-2 . TGTGCCAGCAGCCGGGGGAGTGTAAGGTTCTTT CASSRGSVRFF
TRBJ1-5 . TRBV7-8 . TGTGCCAGCAGCCAGGGGTGGGTCAATCAGCCCCAGCATTTT CASSQGWVNQPQHF
TRBJ2-7 . TRBV5-1 . TGCGCCAGCAGCTTGGGTCTATTCTCCTACGAGCAGTACTTC CASSLGLFSYEQYF
TRBJ2-7 . TRBV9 TRBD2 TGTGCCAGCAGCGTAGGGGTACTAGCGGGGGAGGAGCAGTACTTC CASSVGVLAGEEQYF
TRBJ2-7 . TRBV7-9 TRBD1 TGTGCCAGCAGCTCGGCCGATCGGACAGGGAACTACGAGCAGTACTTC CASSSADRTGNYEQYF
TRBJ2-7 . TRBV10-2 TRBD1 TGCGCCAGCAGTGAGAGGGACAGAGCCTACGAGCAGTACTTC CASSERDRAYEQYF
TRBJ1-5 . TRBV7-9 TRBD1 TGTGCCAGCAGCTCCGCCGGGACAGGGGCAGTTGGCAATCAGCCCCAGCATTTT CASSSAGTGAVGNQPQHF
TRBJ2-3 . TRBV6-1 . TGTGCCAGCAGGTGGGAGACAGATACGCAGTATTTT CASRWETDTQYF
TRBJ2-7 . TRBV4-1 . TGCGCCAGCAGCCAAGCCGGGAAGGCCTACGAGCAGTACTTC CASSQAGKAYEQYF
TRBJ2-7 . TRBV7-9 . TGTGCCAGCAGCTCGGAGTACGAGCAGTACTTC CASSSEYEQYF